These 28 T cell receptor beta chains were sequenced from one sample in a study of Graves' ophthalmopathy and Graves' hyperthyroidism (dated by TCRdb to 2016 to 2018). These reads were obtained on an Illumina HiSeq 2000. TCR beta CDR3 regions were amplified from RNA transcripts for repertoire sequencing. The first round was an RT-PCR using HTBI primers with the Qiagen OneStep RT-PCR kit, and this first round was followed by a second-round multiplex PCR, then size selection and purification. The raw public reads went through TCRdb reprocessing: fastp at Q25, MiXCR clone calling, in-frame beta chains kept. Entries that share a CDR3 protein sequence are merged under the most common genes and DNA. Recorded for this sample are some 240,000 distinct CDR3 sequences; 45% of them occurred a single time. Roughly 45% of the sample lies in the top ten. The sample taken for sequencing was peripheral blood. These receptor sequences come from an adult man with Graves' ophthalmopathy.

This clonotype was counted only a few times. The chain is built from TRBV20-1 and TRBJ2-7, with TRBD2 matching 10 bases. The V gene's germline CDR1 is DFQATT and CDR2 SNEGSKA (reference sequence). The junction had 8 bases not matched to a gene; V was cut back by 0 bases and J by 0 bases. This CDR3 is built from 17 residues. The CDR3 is CSARDPRRLAGSYEQYF. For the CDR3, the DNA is TGCAGTGCTAGAGATCCCCGAAGACTAGCGGGCTCCTACGAGCAGTACTTC.

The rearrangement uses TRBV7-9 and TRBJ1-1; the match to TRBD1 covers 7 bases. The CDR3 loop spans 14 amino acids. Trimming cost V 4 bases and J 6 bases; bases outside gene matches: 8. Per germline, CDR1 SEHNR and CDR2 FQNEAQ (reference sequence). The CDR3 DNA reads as TGTGCCAGCAGCTGGGACAGCCGGGGCTCTGAAGCTTTCTTT. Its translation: CASSWDSRGSEAFF.

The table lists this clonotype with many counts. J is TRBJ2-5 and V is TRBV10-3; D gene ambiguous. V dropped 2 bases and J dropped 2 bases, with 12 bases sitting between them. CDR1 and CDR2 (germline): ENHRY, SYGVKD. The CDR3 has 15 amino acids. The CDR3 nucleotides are TGTGCCATCAGTGAGCTCCCTTCAGCACAAGAGACCCAGTACTTC. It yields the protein CAISELPSAQETQYF.

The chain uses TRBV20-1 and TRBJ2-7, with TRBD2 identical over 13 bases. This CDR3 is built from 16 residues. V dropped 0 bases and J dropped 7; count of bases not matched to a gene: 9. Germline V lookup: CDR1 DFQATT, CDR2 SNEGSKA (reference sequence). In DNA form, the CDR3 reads TGCAGTGCTAGAGATCCACTAGCGGGGGGGCCATGGGAGCAGTACTTC. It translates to CSARDPLAGGPWEQYF.

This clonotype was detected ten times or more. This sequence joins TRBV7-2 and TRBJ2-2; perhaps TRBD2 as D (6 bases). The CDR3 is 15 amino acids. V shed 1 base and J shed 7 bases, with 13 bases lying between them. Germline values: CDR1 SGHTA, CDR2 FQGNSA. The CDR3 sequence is CASSLGRRGRGELFF. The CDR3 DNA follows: TGTGCCAGCAGCTTAGGGCGGAGGGGTCGCGGGGAGCTGTTTTTT.

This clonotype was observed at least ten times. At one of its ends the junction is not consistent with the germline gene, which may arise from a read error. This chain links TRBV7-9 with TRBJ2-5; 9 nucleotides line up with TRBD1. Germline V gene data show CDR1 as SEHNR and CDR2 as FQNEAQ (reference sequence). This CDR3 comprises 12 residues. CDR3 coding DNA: TGTGCCAGCACCGAATCCGGGACAGGGTTCAACTTC. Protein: CASTESGTGFNF.

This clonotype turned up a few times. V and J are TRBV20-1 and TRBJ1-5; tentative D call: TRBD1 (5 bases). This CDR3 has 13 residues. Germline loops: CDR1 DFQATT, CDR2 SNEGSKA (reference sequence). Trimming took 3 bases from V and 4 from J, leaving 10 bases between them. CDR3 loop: CSASGGRNQPQHF. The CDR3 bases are TGCAGTGCTAGTGGGGGGAGGAATCAGCCCCAGCATTTT.

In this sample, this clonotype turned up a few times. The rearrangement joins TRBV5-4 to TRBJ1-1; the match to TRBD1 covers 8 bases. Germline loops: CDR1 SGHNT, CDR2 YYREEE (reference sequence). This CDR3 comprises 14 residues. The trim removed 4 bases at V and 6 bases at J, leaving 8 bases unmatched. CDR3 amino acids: CASSPGTGEAEAFF. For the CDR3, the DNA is TGTGCCAGCAGCCCGGGGACAGGTGAGGCTGAAGCTTTCTTT. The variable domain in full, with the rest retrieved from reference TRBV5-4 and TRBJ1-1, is ETGVTQSPTHLIKTRGQQVTLRCSSQSGHNTVSWYQQALGQGPQFIFQYYREEENGRGNFPPRFSGLQFPNYSSELNVNALELDDSALYLCASSPGTGEAEAFFGQGTRLTVV.

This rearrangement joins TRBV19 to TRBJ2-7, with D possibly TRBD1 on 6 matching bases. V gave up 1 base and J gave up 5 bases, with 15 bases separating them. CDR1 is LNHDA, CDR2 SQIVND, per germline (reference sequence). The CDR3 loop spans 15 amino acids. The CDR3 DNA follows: TGTGCCAGTAGTATAGTTGGCAGGGGCATGGACGAGCAGTACTTC. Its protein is CASSIVGRGMDEQYF.

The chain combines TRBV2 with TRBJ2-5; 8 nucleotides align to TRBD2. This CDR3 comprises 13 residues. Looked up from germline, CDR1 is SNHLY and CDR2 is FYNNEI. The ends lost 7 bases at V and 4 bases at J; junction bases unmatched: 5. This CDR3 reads CASNKRERETQYF. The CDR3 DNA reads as TGTGCCAGCAACAAGCGGGAGCGAGAGACCCAGTACTTC.

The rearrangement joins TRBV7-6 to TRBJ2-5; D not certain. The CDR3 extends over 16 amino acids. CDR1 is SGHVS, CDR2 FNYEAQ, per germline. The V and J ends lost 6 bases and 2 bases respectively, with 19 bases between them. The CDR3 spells CASRPLVGYTQETQYF. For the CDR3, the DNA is TGTGCCAGCAGGCCTCTTGTGGGGTATACACAAGAGACCCAGTACTTC.

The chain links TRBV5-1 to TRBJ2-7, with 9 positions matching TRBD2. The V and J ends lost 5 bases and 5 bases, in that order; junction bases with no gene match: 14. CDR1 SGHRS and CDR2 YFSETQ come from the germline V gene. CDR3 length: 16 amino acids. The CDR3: CASRPSAGGLLDEQYF. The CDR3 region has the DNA TGCGCCAGCAGACCTTCTGCGGGAGGGCTCCTCGACGAGCAGTACTTC.

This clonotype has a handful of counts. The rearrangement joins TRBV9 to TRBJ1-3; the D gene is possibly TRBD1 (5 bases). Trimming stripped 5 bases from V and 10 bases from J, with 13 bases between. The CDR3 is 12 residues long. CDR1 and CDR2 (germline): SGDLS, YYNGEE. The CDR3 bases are TGTGCCAGCAGTCGGGACGGCTCGACCATATATTTT. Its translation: CASSRDGSTIYF. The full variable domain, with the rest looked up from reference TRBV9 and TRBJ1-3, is DSGVTQTPKHLITATGQRVTLRCSPRSGDLSVYWYQQSLDQGLQFLIQYYNGEERAKGNILERFSAQQFPDLHSELNLSSLELGDSALYFCASSRDGSTIYFGEGSWLTVV.

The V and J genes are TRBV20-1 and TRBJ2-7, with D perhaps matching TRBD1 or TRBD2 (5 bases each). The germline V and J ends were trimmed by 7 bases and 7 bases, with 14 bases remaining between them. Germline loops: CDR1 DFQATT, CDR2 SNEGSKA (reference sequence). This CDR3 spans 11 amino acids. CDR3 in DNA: TGCAGTGAAGGGACGGACTTAGAGCAGTACTTC. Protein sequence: CSEGTDLEQYF.

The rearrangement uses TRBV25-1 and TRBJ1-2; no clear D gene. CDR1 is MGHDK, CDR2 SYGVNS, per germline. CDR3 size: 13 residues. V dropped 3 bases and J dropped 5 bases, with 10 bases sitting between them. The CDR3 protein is CASSEAGPYGYTF. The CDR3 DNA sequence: TGTGCCAGCAGTGAGGCGGGCCCATATGGCTACACCTTC.

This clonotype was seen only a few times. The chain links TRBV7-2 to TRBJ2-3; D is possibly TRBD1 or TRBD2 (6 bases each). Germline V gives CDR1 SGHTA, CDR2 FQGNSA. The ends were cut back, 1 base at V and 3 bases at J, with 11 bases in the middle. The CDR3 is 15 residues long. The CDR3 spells CASSLGGGFTDTQYF. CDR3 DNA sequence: TGTGCCAGCAGCTTAGGAGGGGGGTTTACAGATACGCAGTATTTT.

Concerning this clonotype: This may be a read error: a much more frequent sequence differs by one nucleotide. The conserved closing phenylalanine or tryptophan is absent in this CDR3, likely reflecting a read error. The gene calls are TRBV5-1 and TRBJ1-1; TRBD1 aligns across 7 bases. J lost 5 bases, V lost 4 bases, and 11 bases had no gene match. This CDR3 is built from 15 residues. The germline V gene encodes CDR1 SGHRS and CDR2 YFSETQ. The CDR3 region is CASSRDRQGITEAFL. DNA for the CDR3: TGCGCCAGCAGCCGAGATAGACAGGGAATAACTGAAGCTTTCCTT.

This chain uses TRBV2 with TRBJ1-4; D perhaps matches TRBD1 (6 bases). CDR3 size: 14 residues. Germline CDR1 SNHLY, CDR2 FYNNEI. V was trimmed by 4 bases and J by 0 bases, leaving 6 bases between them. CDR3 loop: CASSGQATNEKLFF. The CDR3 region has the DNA TGTGCCAGCAGTGGACAGGCAACTAATGAAAAACTGTTTTTT. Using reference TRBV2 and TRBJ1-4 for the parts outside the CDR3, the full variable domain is EPEVTQTPSHQVTQMGQEVILRCVPISNHLYFYWYRQILGQKVEFLVSFYNNEISEKSEIFDDQFSVERPDGSNFTLKIRSTKLEDSAMYFCASSGQATNEKLFFGSGTQLSVL.

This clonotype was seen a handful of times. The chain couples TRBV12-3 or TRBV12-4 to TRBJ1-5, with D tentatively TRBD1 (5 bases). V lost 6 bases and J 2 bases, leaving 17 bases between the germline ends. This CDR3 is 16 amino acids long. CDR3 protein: CASSVGAAGGNQPQHF. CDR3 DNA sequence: TGTGCCAGCAGCGTCGGAGCGGCGGGGGGCAATCAGCCCCAGCATTTT.

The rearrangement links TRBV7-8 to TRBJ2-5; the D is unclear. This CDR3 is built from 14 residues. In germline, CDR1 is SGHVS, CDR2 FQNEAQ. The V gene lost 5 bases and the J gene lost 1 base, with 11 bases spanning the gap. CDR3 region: CASSPRHIQETQYF. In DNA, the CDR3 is TGTGCCAGCAGCCCCCGACACATCCAAGAGACCCAGTACTTC.

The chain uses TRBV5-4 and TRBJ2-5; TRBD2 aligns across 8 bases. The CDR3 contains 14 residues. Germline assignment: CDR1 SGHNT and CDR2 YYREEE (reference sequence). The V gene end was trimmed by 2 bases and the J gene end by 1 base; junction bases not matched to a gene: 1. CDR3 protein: CASSFGLAQETQYF. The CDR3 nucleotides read TGTGCCAGCAGCTTCGGACTAGCCCAAGAGACCCAGTACTTC.

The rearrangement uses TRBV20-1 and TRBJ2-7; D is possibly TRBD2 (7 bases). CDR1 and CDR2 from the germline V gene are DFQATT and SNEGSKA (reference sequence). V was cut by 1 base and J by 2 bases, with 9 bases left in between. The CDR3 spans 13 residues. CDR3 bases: TGCAGTGCTAGAGGGCGGGGGCCCTACGAGCAGTACTTC. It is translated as CSARGRGPYEQYF.

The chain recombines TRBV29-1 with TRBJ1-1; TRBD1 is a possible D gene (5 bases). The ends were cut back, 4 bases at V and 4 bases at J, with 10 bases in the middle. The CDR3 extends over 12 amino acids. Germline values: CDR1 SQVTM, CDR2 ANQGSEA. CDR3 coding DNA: TGCAGCGTTGCGTCAGGGAGCACTGAAGCTTTCTTT. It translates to CSVASGSTEAFF.

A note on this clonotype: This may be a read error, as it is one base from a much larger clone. In DNA, the CDR3 is TGTGCCAGCAGTGAAGTACGGGAGAGGGAGACCCAGTACTTC. This codes for CASSEVRERETQYF. The V and J genes are TRBV25-1 and TRBJ2-5, with D possibly TRBD2 on 6 matching bases. This CDR3 spans 14 amino acids. V shed 2 bases and J shed 5 bases, with 12 bases lying between them. Germline V gene sequence: CDR1 MGHDK, CDR2 SYGVNS.

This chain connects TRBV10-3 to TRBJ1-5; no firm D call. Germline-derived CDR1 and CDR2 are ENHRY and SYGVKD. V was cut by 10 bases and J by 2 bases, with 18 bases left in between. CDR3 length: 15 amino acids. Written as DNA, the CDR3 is TGTGCCAGCAGGAGGGCCCCGCGGTGCAATCAGCCCCAGCATTTT. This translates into CASRRAPRCNQPQHF.

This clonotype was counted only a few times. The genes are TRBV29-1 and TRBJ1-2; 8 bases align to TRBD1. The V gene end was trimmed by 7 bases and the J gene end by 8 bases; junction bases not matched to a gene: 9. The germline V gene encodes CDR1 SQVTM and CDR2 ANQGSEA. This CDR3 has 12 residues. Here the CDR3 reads CSGRTGRGGYTF. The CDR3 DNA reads TGCAGCGGGAGGACAGGGAGAGGAGGCTACACCTTC. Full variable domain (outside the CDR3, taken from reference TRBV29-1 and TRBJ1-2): SAVISQKPSRDICQRGTSLTIQCQVDSQVTMMFWYRQQPGQSLTLIATANQGSEATYESGFVIDKFPISRPNLTFSTLTVSNMSPEDSSIYLCSGRTGRGGYTFGSGTRLTVV.

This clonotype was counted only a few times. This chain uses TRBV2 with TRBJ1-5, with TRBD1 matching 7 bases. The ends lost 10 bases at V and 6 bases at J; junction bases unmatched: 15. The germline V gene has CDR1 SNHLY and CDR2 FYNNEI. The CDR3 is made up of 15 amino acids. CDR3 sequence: CATYKDRRDSQPQHF. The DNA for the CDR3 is TGTGCCACCTATAAGGACAGGAGGGATAGTCAGCCCCAGCATTTT.

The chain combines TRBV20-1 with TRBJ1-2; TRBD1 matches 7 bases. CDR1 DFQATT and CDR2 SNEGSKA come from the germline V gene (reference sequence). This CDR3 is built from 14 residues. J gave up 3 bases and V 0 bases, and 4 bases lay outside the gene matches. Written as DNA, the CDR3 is TGCAGTGCTAGAGATCTAGGGGGCTACTATGGCTACACCTTC. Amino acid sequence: CSARDLGGYYGYTF.